This T cell receptor (beta chain) was sequenced for a study of blood T cell repertoires in COVID-19. Overall study: Samples representing acute and convalescent COVID-19 were sourced from the United States, Italy and Spain.

V lost 0 bases to trimming and J lost 8 bases, with 13 bases between them. The CDR3 runs to 14 residues. The germline CDR1 and CDR2 sequences are SGHAT and FQNNGV. Original methodology: For nucleated cells, counts were estimated from reference gene primer amplification. Profiling relied on immunoSEQ multiplex PCR, and the TCRdb table lists in-frame clones only, not all of them. D and trimming come from the DNA, and the V and J calls and clone size come from that table. The sample yields about 170,000 clones, over 70% seen once. Sequenced material: peripheral blood. This clonotype was obtained from a woman aged 60-75 years with acute or convalescent COVID-19. The V call is TRBV11-2, the J call TRBJ1-1; unclear D gene. CDR3 bases: TGTGCCAGCAGCTTAGATGGCAGGTCTCAGGAAGCTTTCTTT. Protein product: CASSLDGRSQEAFF. Combining the CDR3 with reference TRBV11-2 and TRBJ1-1 gives the whole variable domain EAGVAQSPRYKIIEKRQSVAFWCNPISGHATLYWYQQILGQGPKLLIQFQNNGVVDDSQLPKDRFSAERLKGVDSTLKIQPAKLEDSAVYLCASSLDGRSQEAFFGQGTRLTVV.